This T cell receptor (beta chain) stems from a study of identical twins. A remark on this clonotype: A much larger clone lies one base from this, so it may be a read error.

Germline assignment: CDR1 MNHEY and CDR2 SMNVEV (reference sequence). This CDR3 has 16 amino acids. Each CDR3 protein gets one entry after TCRdb re-called the 5' RACE reads with MiXCR. The sample lists more than 1.5 million distinct CDR3 sequences; roughly a third were seen once. The TCR comes from a newborn girl in good health. The rearrangement uses TRBV27 and TRBJ2-1; 9 bases match TRBD2. The J call may be in error: the DNA end matches TRBJ2-7 better. The sequenced sample was cord blood. The CDR3 loop reads CASSLFSGRRVYEQYF. The CDR3 coding sequence is TGTGCCAGCAGTTTATTTAGCGGGAGACGCGTCTACGAGCAGTACTTC.